A selection of T cell receptor beta chains follows, all from one sample in a study of OX40 agonist ivuxolimab in advanced cancers. Method: immunoSEQ multiplex PCR; TCRdb's copy keeps in-frame clones and lacks some. In the table there are about 49,000 clones, 75% to 90% of which are singletons. The input for sequencing was CD4+ or CD8+ T cells sorted from blood, taken in a trial of the OX40 agonist ivuxolimab. The receptors derive from an adult with an advanced solid tumor such as melanoma, head and neck, liver or kidney cancer. The CDR3 runs from the conserved cysteine through the conserved F or W. The order of the fields is clone size, V gene, D gene, J gene, CDR3 protein, CDR3 DNA. D genes are given only for firm matches. Where a row states a size, it is once, few, many or the class of an expanded clone; other rows omit it.

NA,TRBV7-9,NA,TRBJ2-2,CANTGHRNTGELFF,TGTGCCAACACAGGGCATCGGAACACCGGGGAGCTGTTTTTT
once,TRBV9,NA,TRBJ2-2,CASSVATGAANTGELFF,TGTGCCAGCAGCGTAGCTACGGGGGCGGCGAACACCGGGGAGCTGTTTTTT
NA,TRBV27,NA,TRBJ1-5,CASSPGNQPQHF,TGTGCCAGCAGTCCGGGCAATCAGCCCCAGCATTTT
NA,TRBV5-1,NA,TRBJ2-7,CASSIGAKVSYEQYF,TGCGCCAGCAGCATAGGGGCCAAGGTCTCCTACGAGCAGTACTTC
NA,TRBV2,NA,TRBJ2-5,CASRSEMRTVRETQYF,TGTGCCAGCAGATCAGAGATGCGGACAGTAAGAGAGACCCAGTACTTC
NA,TRBV5-1,NA,TRBJ2-1,CASSSLSSYNEQFF,TGCGCCAGCAGCTCCCTAAGCTCCTACAATGAGCAGTTCTTC
NA,TRBV4-1,TRBD1,TRBJ2-4,CASSQEGVGTGNIQYF,TGCGCCAGCAGCCAAGAGGGAGTGGGGACAGGAAACATTCAGTACTTC
NA,TRBV11-2,NA,TRBJ2-1,CASSLDQGNEQFF,TGTGCCAGCAGCTTAGATCAAGGCAATGAGCAGTTCTTC
NA,TRBV7-2,NA,TRBJ1-5,CASSWGPGGNQPQHF,TGTGCCAGCAGCTGGGGGCCCGGAGGCAATCAGCCCCAGCATTTT
NA,TRBV7-2,NA,TRBJ2-5,CASSLAGHQETQYF,TGTGCCAGCAGCTTAGCCGGGCACCAAGAGACCCAGTACTTC